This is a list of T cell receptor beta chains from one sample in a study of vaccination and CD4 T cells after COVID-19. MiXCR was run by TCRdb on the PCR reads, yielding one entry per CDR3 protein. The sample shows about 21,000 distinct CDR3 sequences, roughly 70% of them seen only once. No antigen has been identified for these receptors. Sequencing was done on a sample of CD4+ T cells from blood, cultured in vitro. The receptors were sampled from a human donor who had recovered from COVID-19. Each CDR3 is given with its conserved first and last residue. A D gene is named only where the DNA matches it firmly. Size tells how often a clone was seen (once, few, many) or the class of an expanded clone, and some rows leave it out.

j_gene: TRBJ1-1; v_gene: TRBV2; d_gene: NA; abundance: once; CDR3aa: CASMSDRNTEAFF; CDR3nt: TGTGCCAGCATGTCCGACAGGAACACTGAAGCTTTCTTT
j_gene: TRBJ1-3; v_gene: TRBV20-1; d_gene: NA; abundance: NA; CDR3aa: CSAKDPNSGNTIYF; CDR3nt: TGCAGTGCTAAGGACCCGAACTCTGGAAACACCATATATTTT
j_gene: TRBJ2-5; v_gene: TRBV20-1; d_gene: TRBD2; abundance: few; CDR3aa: CSAVAGGRETQYF; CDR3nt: TGCAGTGCGGTAGCGGGAGGGCGGGAGACCCAGTACTTC
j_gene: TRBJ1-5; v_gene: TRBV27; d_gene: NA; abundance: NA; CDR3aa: CASSSSFQPQHF; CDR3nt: TGTGCCAGCAGTTCTAGCTTCCAGCCCCAGCATTTT
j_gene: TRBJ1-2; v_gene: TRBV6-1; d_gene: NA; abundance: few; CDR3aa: CASSASGRGGYTF; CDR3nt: TGTGCCAGCAGCGCGTCAGGGAGGGGTGGCTACACCTTC
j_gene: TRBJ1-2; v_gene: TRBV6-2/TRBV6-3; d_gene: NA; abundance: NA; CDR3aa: CASRPSGATNYGYTF; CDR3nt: TGTGCCAGCAGACCGAGCGGGGCGACTAACTATGGCTACACCTTC
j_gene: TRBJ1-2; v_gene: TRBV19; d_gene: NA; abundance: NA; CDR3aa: CASSPPGGGNYGYTF; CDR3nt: TGTGCCAGTAGTCCACCCGGCGGGGGTAACTATGGCTACACCTTC
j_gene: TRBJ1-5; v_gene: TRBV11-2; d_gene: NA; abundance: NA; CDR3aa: CASSPAGLENQPQHF; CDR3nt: TGTGCCAGCAGCCCGGCGGGTCTGGAGAATCAGCCCCAGCATTTT
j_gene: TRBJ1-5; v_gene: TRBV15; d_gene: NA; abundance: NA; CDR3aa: CATSRVWQGGQPQHF; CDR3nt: TGTGCCACCAGCAGAGTTTGGCAGGGCGGTCAGCCCCAGCATTTT
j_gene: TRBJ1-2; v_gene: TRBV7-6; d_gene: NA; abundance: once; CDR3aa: CASSLVAGMGHGYTF; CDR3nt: TGTGCCAGCAGCTTAGTAGCCGGCATGGGGCATGGCTACACCTTC
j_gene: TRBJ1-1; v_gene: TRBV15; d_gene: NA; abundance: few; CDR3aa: CATRGFRNTEAFF; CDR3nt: TGTGCCACCCGGGGGTTTAGGAACACTGAAGCTTTCTTT
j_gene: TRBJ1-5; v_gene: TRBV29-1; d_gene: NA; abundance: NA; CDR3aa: CSVGHNQPQHF; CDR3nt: TGCAGCGTCGGACACAATCAGCCCCAGCATTTT
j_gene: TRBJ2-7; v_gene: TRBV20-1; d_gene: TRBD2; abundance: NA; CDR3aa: CSARDTSGRYEQYF; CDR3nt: TGCAGTGCTAGAGATACTAGCGGGAGATACGAGCAGTACTTC
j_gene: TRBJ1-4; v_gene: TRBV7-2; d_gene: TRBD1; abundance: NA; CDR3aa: CASSLSQGGGEKLFF; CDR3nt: TGTGCCAGCAGCTTAAGTCAGGGGGGGGGTGAAAAACTGTTTTTT
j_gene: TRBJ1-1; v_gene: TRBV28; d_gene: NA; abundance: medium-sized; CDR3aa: CASQRSGQRNTEAFF; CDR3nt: TGTGCCTCCCAACGATCGGGCCAGAGGAACACTGAAGCTTTCTTT
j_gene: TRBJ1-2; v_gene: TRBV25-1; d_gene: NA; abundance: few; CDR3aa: CASSDGQPLPDYGYTF; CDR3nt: TGTGCCAGCAGCGACGGACAGCCACTCCCTGACTATGGCTACACCTTC
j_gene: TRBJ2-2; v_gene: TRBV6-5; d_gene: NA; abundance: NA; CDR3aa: CASSSRTLTGELFF; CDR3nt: TGTGCCAGCAGTTCCCGGACCCTCACCGGGGAGCTGTTTTTT
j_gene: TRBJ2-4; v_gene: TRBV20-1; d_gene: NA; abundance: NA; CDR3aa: CSARSSWGQAKNIQYF; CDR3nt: TGCAGTGCTAGAAGTAGTTGGGGTCAGGCCAAAAACATTCAGTACTTC
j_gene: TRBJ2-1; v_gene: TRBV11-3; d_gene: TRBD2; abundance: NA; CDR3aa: CASSLTRGLAGVDEQFF; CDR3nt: TGTGCCAGCAGCCTCACCCGCGGACTAGCGGGAGTGGATGAGCAGTTCTTC
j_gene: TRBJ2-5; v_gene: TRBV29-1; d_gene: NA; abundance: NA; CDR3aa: CSVYSSQETQYF; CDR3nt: TGCAGCGTCTATTCCTCCCAAGAGACCCAGTACTTC
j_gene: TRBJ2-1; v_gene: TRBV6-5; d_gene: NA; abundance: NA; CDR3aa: CASSYSPLATSYNEQFF; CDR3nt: TGTGCCAGCAGTTACTCCCCTCTAGCGACCTCCTACAATGAGCAGTTCTTC
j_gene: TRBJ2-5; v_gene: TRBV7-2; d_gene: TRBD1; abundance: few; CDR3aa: CASTLGQGKETQYF; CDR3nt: TGTGCCAGCACCCTAGGACAGGGAAAGGAGACCCAGTACTTC
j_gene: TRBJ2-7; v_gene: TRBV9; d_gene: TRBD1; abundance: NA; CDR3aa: CASSPPGGQGHYEQYF; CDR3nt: TGTGCCAGCAGTCCCCCCGGGGGACAGGGTCACTACGAGCAGTACTTC
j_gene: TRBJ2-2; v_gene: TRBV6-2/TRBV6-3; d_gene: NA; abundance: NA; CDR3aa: CASTTLAGRDTGELFF; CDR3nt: TGTGCCAGCACCACCCTCGCCGGGAGAGACACCGGGGAGCTGTTTTTT
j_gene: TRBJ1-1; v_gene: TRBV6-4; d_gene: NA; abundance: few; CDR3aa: CASSRSPGHLNTEAFF; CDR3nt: TGTGCCAGCAGTCGCTCACCGGGACATTTGAACACTGAAGCTTTCTTT
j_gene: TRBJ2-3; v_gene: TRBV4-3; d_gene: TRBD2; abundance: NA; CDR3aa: CASSQVLGEGNTDTQYF; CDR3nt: TGCGCCAGCAGCCAAGTCTTGGGGGAGGGAAACACAGATACGCAGTATTTT
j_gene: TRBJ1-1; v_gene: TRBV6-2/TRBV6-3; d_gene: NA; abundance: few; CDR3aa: CASSAPTGLTEAFF; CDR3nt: TGTGCCAGCAGCGCACCGACAGGTTTGACTGAAGCTTTCTTT
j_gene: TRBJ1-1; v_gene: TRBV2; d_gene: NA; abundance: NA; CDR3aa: CASSEPGGPLEAFF; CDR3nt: TGTGCCAGCAGTGAACCTGGGGGTCCCCTTGAAGCTTTCTTT
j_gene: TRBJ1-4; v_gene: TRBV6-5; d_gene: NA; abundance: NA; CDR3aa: CASSYWLLDRILFREKLFF; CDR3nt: TGTGCCAGCAGTTACTGGCTGCTGGACAGAATCCTCTTTCGTGAAAAACTGTTTTTT
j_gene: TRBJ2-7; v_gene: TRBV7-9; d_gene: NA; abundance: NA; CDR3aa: CASSTSQVLTAYEQYF; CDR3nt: TGTGCCAGCAGCACGTCACAGGTTCTCACAGCCTACGAGCAGTACTTC
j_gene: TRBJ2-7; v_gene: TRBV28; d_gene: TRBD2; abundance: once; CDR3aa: CASSSLAGGSYEQYF; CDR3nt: TGTGCCAGCAGTTCATTAGCGGGAGGGTCCTACGAGCAGTACTTC
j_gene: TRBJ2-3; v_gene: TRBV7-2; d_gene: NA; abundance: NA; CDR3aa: CASSRRDGGFTPTDTQYF; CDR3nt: TGTGCCAGCAGCAGACGAGACGGCGGGTTCACTCCCACAGATACGCAGTATTTT
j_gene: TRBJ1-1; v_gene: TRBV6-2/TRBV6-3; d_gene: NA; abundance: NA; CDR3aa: CASSYSGEGVRAFF; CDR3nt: TGTGCCAGCAGTTACTCGGGAGAGGGGGTGCGAGCTTTCTTT
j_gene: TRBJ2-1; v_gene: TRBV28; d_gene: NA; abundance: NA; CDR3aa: CASWGSFYGEQFF; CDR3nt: TGTGCCAGCTGGGGGTCATTTTACGGTGAGCAGTTCTTC
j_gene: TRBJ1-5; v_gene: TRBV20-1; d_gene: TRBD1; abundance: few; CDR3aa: CSARDVGTGVQPQHF; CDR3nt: TGCAGTGCTAGAGATGTAGGGACAGGGGTTCAGCCCCAGCATTTT
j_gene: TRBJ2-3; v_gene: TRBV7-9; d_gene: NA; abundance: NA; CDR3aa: CASSFRDTRTDTQYF; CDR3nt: TGTGCCAGCAGCTTCCGGGACACGCGCACAGATACGCAGTATTTT
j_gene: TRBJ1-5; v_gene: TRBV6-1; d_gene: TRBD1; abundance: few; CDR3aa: CAGDPGGGNQPQHF; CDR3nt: TGTGCCGGGGATCCAGGGGGGGGCAATCAGCCCCAGCATTTT
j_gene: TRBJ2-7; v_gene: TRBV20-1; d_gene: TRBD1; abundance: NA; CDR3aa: CSAKAPGQGPYEQYF; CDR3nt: TGCAGTGCTAAAGCGCCGGGACAGGGACCCTACGAGCAGTACTTC
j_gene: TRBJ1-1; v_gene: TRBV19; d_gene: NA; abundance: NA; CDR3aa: CASSTRMNTEAFF; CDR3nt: TGTGCCAGTAGCACGAGGATGAACACTGAAGCTTTCTTT
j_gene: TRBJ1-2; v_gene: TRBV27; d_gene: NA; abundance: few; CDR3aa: CASSSPGRKYGYTF; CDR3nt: TGTGCCAGCAGTTCCCCCGGACGGAAATATGGCTACACCTTC
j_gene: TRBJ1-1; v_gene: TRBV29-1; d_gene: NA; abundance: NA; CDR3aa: CSVHRGDKSLNTEAFF; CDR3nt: TGCAGCGTTCACCGGGGGGACAAGAGCTTGAACACTGAAGCTTTCTTT
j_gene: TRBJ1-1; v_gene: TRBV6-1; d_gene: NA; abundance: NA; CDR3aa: CASRQNTEAFF; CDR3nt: TGTGCCAGCAGACAAAACACTGAAGCTTTCTTT
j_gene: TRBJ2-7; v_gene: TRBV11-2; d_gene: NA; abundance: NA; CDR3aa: CASRFEGFNEQYF; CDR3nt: TGTGCCAGCAGGTTTGAGGGATTCAACGAGCAGTACTTC
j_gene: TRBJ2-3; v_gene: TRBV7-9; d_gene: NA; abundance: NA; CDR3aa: CATRTDTQYF; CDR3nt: TGTGCCACCCGCACAGATACGCAGTATTTT
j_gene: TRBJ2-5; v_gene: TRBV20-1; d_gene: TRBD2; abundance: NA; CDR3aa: CSARDLRLAEETQYF; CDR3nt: TGCAGTGCTAGAGACCTCAGACTAGCGGAAGAGACCCAGTACTTC
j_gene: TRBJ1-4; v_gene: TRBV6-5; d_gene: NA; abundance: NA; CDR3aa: CASSYGGNEKLFF; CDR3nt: TGTGCCAGCAGTTACGGGGGAAATGAAAAACTGTTTTTT
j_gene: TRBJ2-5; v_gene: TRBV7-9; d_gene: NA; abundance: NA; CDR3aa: CASSRRTVSLQETQYF; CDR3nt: TGTGCCAGCAGCCGACGAACCGTTAGCTTGCAAGAGACCCAGTACTTC